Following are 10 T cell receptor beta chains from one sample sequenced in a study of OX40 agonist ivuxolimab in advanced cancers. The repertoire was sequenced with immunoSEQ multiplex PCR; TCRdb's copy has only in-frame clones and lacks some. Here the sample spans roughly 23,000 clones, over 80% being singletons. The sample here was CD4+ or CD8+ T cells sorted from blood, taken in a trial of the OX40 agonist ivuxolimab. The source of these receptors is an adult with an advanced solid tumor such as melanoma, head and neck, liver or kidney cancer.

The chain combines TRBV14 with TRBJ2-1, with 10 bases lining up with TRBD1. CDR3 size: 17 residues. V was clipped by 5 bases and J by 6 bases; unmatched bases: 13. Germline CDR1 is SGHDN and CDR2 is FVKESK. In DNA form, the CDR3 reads TGTGCCAGCAGCGCAACGCCGGGACAGGGGACCTCCAATGAGCAGTTCTTC. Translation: CASSATPGQGTSNEQFF. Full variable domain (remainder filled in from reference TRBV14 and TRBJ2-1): EAGVTQFPSHSVIEKGQTVTLRCDPISGHDNLYWYRRVMGKEIKFLLHFVKESKQDESGMPNNRFLAERTGGTYSTLKVQPAELEDSGVYFCASSATPGQGTSNEQFFGPGTRLTVL.

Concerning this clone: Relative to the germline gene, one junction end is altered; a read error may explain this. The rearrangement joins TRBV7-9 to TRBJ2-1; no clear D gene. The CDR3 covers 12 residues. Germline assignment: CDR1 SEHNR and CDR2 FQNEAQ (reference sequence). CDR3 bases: TGTGCCAGCAGCTTAGGCGGACGGGTTGGGGTCTTC. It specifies CASSLGGRVGVF.

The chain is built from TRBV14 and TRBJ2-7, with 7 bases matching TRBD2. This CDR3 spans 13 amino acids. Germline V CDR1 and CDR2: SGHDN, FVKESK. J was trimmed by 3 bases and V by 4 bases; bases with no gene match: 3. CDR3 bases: TGTGCCAGCAGCCTAGCGGGCCTCTACGAGCAGTACTTC. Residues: CASSLAGLYEQYF.

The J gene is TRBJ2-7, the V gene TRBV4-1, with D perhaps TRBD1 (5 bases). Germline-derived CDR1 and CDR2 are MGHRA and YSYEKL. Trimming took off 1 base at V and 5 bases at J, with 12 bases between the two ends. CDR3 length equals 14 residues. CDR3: CASSQGQGRDEQYF. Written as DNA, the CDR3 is TGCGCCAGCAGCCAAGGGCAGGGTAGGGACGAGCAGTACTTC.

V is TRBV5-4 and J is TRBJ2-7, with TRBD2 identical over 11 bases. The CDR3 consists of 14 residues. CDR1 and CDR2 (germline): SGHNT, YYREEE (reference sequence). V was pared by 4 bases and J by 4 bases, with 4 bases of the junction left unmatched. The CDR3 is CASSTSGSPYEQYF. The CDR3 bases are TGTGCCAGCAGCACTAGCGGGAGTCCGTACGAGCAGTACTTC.

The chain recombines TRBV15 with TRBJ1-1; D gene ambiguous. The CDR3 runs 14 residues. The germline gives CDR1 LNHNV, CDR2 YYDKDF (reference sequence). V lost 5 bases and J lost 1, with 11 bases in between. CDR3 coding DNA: TGTGCCACCAGCCCCTCCCACGAGAACACTGAAGCTTTCTTT. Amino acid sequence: CATSPSHENTEAFF.

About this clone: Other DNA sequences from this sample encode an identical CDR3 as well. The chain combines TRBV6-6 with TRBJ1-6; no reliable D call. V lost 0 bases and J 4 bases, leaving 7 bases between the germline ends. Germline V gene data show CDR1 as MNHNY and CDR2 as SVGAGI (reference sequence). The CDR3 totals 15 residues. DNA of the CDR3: TGTGCCAGCAGTTACTCGTCCCAGTATAATTCACCCCTCCACTTT. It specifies CASSYSSQYNSPLHF.

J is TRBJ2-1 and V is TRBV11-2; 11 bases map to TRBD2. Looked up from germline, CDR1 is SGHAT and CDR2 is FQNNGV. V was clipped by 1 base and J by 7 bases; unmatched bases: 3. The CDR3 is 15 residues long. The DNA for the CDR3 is TGTGCCAGCAGCTTAGGTAGCGGGAGGGTGAATGAGCAGTTCTTC. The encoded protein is CASSLGSGRVNEQFF.

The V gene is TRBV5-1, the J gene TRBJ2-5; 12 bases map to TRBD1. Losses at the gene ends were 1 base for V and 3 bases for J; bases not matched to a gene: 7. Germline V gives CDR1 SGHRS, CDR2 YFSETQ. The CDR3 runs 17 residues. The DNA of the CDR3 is TGCGCCAGCAGCTTGAGGTTAGGGACAGGGGGCAAAGAGACCCAGTACTTC. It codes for CASSLRLGTGGKETQYF.

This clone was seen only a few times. CDR3 in amino acids: CASSSPGLATGGLETQYF. In nucleotides, the CDR3 is TGTGCCAGCAGCTCACCAGGACTAGCCACGGGGGGACTGGAGACCCAGTACTTC. This sequence joins TRBV5-6 and TRBJ2-5; 8 bases are shared with TRBD2. CDR3 size: 18 residues. Looked up from germline, CDR1 is SGHDT and CDR2 is YYEEEE. The junction had 18 bases not matched to a gene; V was cut back by 3 bases and J by 5 bases. Drawing the rest from reference TRBV5-6 and TRBJ2-5, the complete variable domain is DAGVTQSPTHLIKTRGQQVTLRCSPKSGHDTVSWYQQALGQGPQFIFQYYEEEERQRGNFPDRFSGHQFPNYSSELNVNALLLGDSALYLCASSSPGLATGGLETQYFGPGTRLLVL.